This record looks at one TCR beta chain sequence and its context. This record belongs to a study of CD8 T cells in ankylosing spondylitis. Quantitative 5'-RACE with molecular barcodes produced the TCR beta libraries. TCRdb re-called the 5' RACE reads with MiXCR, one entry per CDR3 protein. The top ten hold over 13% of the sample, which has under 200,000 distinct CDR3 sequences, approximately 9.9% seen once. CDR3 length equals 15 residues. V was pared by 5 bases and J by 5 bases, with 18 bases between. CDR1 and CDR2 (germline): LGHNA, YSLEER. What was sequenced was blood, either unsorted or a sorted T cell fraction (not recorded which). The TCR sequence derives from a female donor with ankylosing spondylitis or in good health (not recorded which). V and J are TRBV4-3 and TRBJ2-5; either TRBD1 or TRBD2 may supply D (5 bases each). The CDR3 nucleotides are TGCGCCAGCAGCGAAGTTTTGAGGGACGGGGAGACCCAGTACTTC. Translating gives CASSEVLRDGETQYF.